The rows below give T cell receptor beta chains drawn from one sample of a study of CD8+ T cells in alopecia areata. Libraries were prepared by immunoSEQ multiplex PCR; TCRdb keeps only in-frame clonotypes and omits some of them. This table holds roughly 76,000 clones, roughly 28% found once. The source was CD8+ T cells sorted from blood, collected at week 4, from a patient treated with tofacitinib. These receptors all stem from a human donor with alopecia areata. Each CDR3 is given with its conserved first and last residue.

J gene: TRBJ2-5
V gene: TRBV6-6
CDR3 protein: CASSYSGGVETQYF

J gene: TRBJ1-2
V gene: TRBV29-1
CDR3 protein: CSVGTGVNYGYTF

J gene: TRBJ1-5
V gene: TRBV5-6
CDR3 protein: CASSRGQGYQPQHF

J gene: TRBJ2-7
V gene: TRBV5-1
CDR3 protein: CASSGTGIDEQYF

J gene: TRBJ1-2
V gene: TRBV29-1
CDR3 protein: CSARGRGQSYGYTF

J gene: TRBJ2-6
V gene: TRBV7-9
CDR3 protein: CASPRAGANVLTF

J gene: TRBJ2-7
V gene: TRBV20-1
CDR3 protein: CSARWWDEQYF

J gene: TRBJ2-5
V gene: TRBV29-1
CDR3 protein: CSVEDLTGLETQYF

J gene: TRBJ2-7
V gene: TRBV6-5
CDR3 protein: CASSYARQGFYEQYF

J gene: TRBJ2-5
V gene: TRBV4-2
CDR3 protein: CASSPRLAVTGGETQYF

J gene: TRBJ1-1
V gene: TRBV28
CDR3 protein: CASSPNTEAFF

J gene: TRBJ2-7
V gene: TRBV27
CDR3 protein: CASTGAASSYEQYF

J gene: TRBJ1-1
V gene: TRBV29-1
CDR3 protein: CSAPGAEAFF

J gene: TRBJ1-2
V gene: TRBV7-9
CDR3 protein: CASMGGPTNYGYTF

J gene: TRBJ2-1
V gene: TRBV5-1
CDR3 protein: CASSLDLGSNNEQFF

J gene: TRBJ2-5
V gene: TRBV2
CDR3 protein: CASIRQGSQETQYF

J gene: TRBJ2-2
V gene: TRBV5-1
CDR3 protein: CASSLGRTVTPGGGELFF

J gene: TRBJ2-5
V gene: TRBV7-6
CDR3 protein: CASSLRASPGPEMETQYF

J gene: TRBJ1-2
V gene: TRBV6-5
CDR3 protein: CASSPGAALLYGYTF

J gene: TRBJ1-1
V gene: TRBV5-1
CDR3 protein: CASRSERDEAFF

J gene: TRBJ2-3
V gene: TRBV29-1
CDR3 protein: CSLPGQGATDTQYF

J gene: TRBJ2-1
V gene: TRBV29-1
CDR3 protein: CSVSSGNNEQFF

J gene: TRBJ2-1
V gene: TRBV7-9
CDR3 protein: CASSPAGSWGQFF

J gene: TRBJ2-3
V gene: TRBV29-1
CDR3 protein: CSVDPGPGTQYF

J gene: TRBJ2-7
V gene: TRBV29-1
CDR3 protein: CSVVEGESSYEQYF

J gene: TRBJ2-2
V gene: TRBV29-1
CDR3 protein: CSGGQGSTGELFF

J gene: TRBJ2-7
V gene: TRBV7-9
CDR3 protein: CASSLGIAREPIF

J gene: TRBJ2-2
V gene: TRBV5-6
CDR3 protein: CASRRDRGNTGELFF

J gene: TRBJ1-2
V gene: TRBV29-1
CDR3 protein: CSVAGDGLNYGYTF

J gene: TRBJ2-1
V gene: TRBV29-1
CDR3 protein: CSVGLLAGGGDEQFF

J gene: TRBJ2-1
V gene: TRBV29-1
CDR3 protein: CSVEVLAGYNEQFF

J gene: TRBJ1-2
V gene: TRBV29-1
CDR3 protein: CSVAQGSGYTF

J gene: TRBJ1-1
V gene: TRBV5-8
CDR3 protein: CASSFRGTEAFF

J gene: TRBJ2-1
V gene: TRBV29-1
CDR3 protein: CSVEGPASGTYNEQFF

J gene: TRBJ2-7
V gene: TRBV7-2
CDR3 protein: CASSLFNGFREQYF

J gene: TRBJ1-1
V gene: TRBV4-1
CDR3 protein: CASSQGTGFGTEAFF

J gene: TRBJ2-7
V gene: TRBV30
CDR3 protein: CTLGRDGSYEQYF

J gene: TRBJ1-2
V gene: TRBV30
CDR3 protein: CAFISGTGFGYTF

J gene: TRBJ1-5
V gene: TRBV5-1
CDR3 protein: CASSFGWGNQPQHF

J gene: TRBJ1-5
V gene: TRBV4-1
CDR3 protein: CASSQDWRRVGSNQPQHF

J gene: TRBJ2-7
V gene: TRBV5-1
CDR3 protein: CASRLAGDSSYEQYF

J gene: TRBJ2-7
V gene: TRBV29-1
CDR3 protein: CSVEDPRGREYEQYF

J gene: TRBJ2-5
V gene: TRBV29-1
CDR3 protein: CSVESWTSGSKGQETQYF

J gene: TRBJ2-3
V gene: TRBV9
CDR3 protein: CASSRSAGGGTDTQYF

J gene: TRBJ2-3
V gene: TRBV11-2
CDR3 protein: CASSFPPDARWDTQYF

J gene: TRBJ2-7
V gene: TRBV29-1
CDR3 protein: CSVIAGRHEQYF

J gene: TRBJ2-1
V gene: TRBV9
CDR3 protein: CASSPPAGSSYNEQFF

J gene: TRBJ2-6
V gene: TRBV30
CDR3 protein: CAYKPSLGRGANVLTF

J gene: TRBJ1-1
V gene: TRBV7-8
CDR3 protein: CASSPDRARAEAFF

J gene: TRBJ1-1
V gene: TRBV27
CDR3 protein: CASSERQALEAFF

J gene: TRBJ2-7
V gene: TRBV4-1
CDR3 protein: CASSHTPYEQYF